This entry is about one T cell receptor (beta chain). Its antigen is still unknown. The sample holds no much larger clone one base away, and base qualities are not on file. The receptor library was made with PCR. At the Johns Hopkins FTIC core, DNA from the cultured CD4+ T cells underwent TCR sequencing with the Oncomine TCR Beta short-read assay. The QIAamp micro DNA kit was used to extract genomic DNA from the cultured CD4+ T cells. The Oncomine TCR Beta libraries from cultured CD4+ T cells were pooled using unique dual indexes and then sequenced on an Illumina iSeq 100. The original pipeline was this. Non-productive sequences were filtered out, and CDR3s that did not start with C, did not end with F or W, or were shorter than 7 amino acids were discarded. Antigen-specific clonotypes were identified using the MANAFEST web application through comparison of peptide-stimulated wells with reference and other culture wells. An FDR below 0.05, an odds ratio above 5, and a productive frequency above 0.1% in at least two of three replicate wells were required for clones to be considered positive. A clonotype was classed as cross-reactive if the clonotype showed significant expansion both in SARS-CoV-2 spike wells and in at least one common cold coronavirus spike condition. Levenshtein distances (stringdist) and unrooted phylogenetic trees (ape) in R version 3.6.1 were used to assess CDR3 homology. Through fastp at Q25 and MiXCR, TCRdb rebuilt clones from the public reads, retaining in-frame beta chains. Rows with a matching CDR3 protein are joined into one entry that keeps the most common DNA and genes. The V and J calls follow TCRdb's processing rather than the paper's. The sample table lists 10,000 or so distinct CDR3 sequences, about 34% of them with a count of one. The ten biggest clones cover less than 20% of the sample.

These data originate in a study of vaccination and CD4 T cells after COVID-19 (dated by TCRdb to between 2020 and 2023). For the wider study: Six males and four females were included in the convalescent cohort, with two Hispanic individuals, seven Caucasians, two Asians and one multiracial person represented. In under twelve COVID-19 convalescent patients and a handful of infection-naive healthy vaccine recipients, researchers compared the spike-specific CD4+ TCR repertoire from before mRNA vaccination with the repertoire from after. Control cultures used a CEFX viral epitope pool as positive control, an HIV-1 Nef peptide pool as negative control, or no peptide. Memory CD4+ T cell crossreactivity between SARS-CoV-2 and common cold coronavirus spike proteins was assessed at the TCR clonotype level in an earlier paper using these donors. Two doses of either the Pfizer-BioNTech BNT162b2 vaccine (n=8) or the Moderna mRNA-1273 vaccine (n=2) were administered to participants. The time from the second vaccine dose to post-vaccine blood sampling had a median of 72 days and ranged from 14 to 241 days. Post-COVID blood samples from convalescent patients were collected a median of about 100 days after diagnosis, with a range of 35 to 161 days. The cultures were stimulated with overlapping spike peptide pools from SARS-CoV-2 and from the common cold coronaviruses HCoV-NL63, HCoV-OC43 and HCoV-229E.

What the study reported, not specific to this receptor: The number of convalescent patients in the study was relatively small, and the study did not examine early timepoints following natural infection. Although the median number of SARS-CoV-2-reactive clonotypes went up from around 20 after infection to 35 to 40 after vaccination, the increase was not significant. Among convalescent patients, a median about 87% of the SARS-CoV-2-reactive clones seen after vaccination appeared only after vaccination, which suggests priming specific to the vaccine. In convalescent patients, nearly all vaccine-specific clones (304 of 307) were found to be mono-reactive for SARS-CoV-2 spike rather than cross-reactive with common cold coronaviruses.

The intended sense of this specimen's treatment or condition label: approximately 9-day PBMC culture with coronavirus spike peptide pools or control peptides (ViraFEST assay). CD4+ T cells from unexposed donors were collected before the COVID-19 pandemic (2011-2018). The study used the ViraFEST assay, which expanded antigen-specific T cells with peptide pools and then identified expanded clonotypes by TCR sequencing. Each well held approximately 2 million PBMCs cultured in IMDM containing about 5% human AB serum and approximately 9.8 IU/ml IL-2, with 10 ug/ml peptide pools added. On days 3 and 7, half of the culture medium was replaced with fresh IL-2-containing medium. After 10 days of culture, CD4+ T cells were isolated by negative selection using the EasySep CD4+ T cell isolation kit. As cell number allowed, CD4+ T cells from unexposed donors were tested for reactivity to SARS-CoV-2 S and N and to four common cold coronavirus spike pools. Ficoll-Paque Plus gradient centrifugation was used to isolate PBMCs from whole blood, and the isolated PBMCs were then either used fresh or cryopreserved at -140C. In general, triplicate wells were set up for every culture condition. The leukapheresis product used for the unexposed donors was purchased from a commercial source.

The CDR3 measures 12 amino acids from cysteine to phenylalanine. The CDR3 DNA has 36 bases and is translated from base 1. At the junction V is shortened by 4 bases and J by 6 bases, with 5 bases in between. The germline V gene sets CDR1 to SGHRS and CDR2 to YFSETQ. The material sequenced was CD4+ T cells from blood, cultured in vitro. The TCR sequence derives from a human donor in good health. The sequence links TRBV5-1 to TRBJ1-6; too little of a D gene remains to name it. The CDR3: CASSLLNSPLHF. The DNA sequence reads TGCGCCAGCAGCCTACTTAATTCACCCCTCCACTTT.